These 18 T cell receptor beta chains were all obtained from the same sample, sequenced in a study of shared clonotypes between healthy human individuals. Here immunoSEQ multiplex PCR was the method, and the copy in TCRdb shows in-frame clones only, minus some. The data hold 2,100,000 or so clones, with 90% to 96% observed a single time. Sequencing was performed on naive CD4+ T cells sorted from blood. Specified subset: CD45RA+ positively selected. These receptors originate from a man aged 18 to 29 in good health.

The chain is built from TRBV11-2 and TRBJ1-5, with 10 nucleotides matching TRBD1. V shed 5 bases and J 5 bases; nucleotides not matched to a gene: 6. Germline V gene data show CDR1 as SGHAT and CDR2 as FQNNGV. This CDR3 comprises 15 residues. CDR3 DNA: TGTGCCAGCAGCCCGTCGGGGACAGGGGATCAGCCCCAGCATTTT. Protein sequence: CASSPSGTGDQPQHF.

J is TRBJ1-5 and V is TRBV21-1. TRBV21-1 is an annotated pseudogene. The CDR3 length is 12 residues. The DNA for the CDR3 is TGTGCCAGCAGCAGGAGGGCTCAGCCCCAGCATTTT. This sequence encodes CASSRRAQPQHF.

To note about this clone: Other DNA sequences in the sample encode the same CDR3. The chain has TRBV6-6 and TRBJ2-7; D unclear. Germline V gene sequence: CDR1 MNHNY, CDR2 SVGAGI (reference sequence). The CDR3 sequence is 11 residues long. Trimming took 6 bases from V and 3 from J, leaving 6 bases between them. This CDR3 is CASSSFYEQYF. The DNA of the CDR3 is TGTGCCAGCAGCTCTTTCTACGAGCAGTACTTC.

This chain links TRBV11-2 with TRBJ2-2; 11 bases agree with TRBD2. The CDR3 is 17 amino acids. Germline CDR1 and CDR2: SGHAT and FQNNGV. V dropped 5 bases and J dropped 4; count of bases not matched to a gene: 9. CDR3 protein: CASSGRLAGTFTGELFF. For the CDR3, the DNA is TGTGCCAGCAGCGGTAGACTAGCGGGAACCTTCACCGGGGAGCTGTTTTTT.

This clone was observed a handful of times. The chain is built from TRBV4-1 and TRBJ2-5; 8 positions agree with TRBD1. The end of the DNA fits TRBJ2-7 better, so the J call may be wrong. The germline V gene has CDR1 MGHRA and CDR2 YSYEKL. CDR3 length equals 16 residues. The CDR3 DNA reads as TGCGCCAGCAGCCATTCTAGGACAGGGAGCTCCTACGAGCAGTACTTC. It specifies CASSHSRTGSSYEQYF.

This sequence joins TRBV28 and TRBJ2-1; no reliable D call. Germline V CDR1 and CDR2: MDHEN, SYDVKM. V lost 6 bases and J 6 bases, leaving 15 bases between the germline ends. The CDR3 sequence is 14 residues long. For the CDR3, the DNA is TGTGCCAGCAGCCCCGCGTTGGGGATCAATGAGCAGTTCTTC. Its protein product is CASSPALGINEQFF.

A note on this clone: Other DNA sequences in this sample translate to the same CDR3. CDR3 nucleotides: TGTGCCAGCTCACCAGGGACGGACTACGAGCAGTACTTC. It is translated as CASSPGTDYEQYF. The rearrangement links TRBV18 to TRBJ2-7; either TRBD1 or TRBD2 may supply D (5 bases each). The V and J ends lost 2 bases and 3 bases respectively, with 8 bases between them. Germline V CDR1 and CDR2: KGHSH, LQKENI. This CDR3 is built from 13 residues. Variable domain in full (rest from reference TRBV18 and TRBJ2-7): NAGVMQNPRHLVRRRGQEARLRCSPMKGHSHVYWYRQLPEEGLKFMVYLQKENIIDESGMPKERFSAEFPKEGPSILRIQQVVRGDSAAYFCASSPGTDYEQYFGPGTRLTVT.

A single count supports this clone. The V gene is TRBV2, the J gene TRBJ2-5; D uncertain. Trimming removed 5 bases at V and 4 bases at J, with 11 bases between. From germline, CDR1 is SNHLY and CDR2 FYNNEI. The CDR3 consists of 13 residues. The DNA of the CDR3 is TGTGCCAGCAGTTTTAAGTGGGGAGAGACCCAGTACTTC. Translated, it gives CASSFKWGETQYF.

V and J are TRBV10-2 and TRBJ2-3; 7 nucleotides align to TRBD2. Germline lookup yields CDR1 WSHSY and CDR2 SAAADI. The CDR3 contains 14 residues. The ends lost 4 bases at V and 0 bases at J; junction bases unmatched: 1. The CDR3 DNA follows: TGCGCCAGCAGTGCGGGGGGAAGCACAGATACGCAGTATTTT. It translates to CASSAGGSTDTQYF.

CDR3 in amino acids: CASLRGLGNSPLHF. CDR3 DNA: TGTGCCAGCTTGAGGGGCCTGGGGAATTCACCCCTCCACTTT. The chain carries TRBV6-1 and TRBJ1-6; tentatively, D is TRBD1 (5 bases). Deletions cut 8 bases from V and 7 bases from J, with 15 bases between. The CDR3 extends over 14 amino acids. From germline, CDR1 is MNHNS and CDR2 SASEGT.

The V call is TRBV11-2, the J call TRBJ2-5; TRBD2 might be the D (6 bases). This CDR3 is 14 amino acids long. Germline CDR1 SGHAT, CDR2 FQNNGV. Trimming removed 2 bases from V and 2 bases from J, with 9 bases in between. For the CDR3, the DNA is TGTGCCAGCAGCTTAAGGAGGGGTCAAGAGACCCAGTACTTC. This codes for CASSLRRGQETQYF.

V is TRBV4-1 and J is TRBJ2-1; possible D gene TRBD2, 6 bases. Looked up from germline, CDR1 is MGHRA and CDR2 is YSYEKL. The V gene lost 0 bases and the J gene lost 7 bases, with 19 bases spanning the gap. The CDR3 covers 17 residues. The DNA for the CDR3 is TGCGCCAGCAGCCAAGATCCCGGGACTCGGGTCGGGAATGAGCAGTTCTTC. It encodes CASSQDPGTRVGNEQFF.

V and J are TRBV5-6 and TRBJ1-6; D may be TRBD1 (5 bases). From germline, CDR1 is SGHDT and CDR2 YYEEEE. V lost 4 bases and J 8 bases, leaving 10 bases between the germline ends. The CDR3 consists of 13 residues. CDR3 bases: TGTGCCAGCAGCCCCCTGGGGGATTCACCCCTCCACTTT. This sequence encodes CASSPLGDSPLHF. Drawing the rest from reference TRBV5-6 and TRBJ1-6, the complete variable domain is DAGVTQSPTHLIKTRGQQVTLRCSPKSGHDTVSWYQQALGQGPQFIFQYYEEEERQRGNFPDRFSGHQFPNYSSELNVNALLLGDSALYLCASSPLGDSPLHFGNGTRLTVT.

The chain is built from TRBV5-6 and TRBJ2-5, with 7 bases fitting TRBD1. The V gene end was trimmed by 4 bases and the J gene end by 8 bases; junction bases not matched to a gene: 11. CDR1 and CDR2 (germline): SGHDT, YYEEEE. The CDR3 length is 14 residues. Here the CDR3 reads CASSPRQGQKTQYF. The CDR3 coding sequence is TGTGCCAGCAGCCCCAGACAGGGTCAGAAAACCCAGTACTTC.

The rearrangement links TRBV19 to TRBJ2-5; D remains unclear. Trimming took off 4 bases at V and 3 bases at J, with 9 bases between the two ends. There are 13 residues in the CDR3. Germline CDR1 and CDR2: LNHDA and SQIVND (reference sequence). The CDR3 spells CASSKGSKETQYF. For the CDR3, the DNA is TGTGCCAGTAGTAAGGGATCTAAAGAGACCCAGTACTTC.

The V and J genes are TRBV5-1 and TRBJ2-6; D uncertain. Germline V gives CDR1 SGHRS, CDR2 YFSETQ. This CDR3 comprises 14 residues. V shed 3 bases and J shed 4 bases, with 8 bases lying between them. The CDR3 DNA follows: TGCGCCAGCAGCTATCTTGGCGGGGCCAACGTCCTGACTTTC. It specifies CASSYLGGANVLTF.

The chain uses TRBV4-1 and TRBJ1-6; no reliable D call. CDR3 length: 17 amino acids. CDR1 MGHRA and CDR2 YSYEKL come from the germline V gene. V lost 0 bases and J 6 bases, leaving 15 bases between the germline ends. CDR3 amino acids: CASSQDRLRRSNSPLHF. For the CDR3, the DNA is TGCGCCAGCAGCCAAGATAGGCTACGCCGATCTAATTCACCCCTCCACTTT.

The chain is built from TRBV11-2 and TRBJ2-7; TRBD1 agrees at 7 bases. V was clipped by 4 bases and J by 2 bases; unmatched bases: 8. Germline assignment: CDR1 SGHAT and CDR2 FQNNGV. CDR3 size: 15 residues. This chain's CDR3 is CASSSIGTVAYEQYF. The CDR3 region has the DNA TGTGCCAGCAGCTCCATAGGGACAGTTGCCTACGAGCAGTACTTC.